This T cell receptor (beta chain) came from a study of response to subunit inactivated influenza vaccine. Each CDR3 protein is one row after TCRdb ran MiXCR on the RT-PCR reads. The sample carries about 520,000 distinct CDR3 sequences, approximately 7.8% recorded once. This CDR3 comprises 17 residues. V trimming: 4 bases; J trimming: 2 bases; junction bases outside the gene matches: 7. Germline CDR1 SGHRS, CDR2 YFSETQ. The chain is built from TRBV5-1 and TRBJ2-1; 12 nucleotides align to TRBD1. This clonotype was obtained from a man between 45 and 75 years old who received an inactivated influenza vaccine. Sequenced here: PBMCs from blood, sampled roughly 24 months after vaccination. The CDR3 DNA reads TGCGCCAGCAGCGAGACCGGGACAGGGGGCGCCTACAATGAGCAGTTCTTC. Translated, it gives CASSETGTGGAYNEQFF.